Presented here are 20 T cell receptor beta chains from one specimen sequenced in a study of preoperative IRX-2 immunotherapy in early breast cancer. Generated by immunoSEQ multiplex PCR, the TCRdb table keeps only in-frame clones and is missing some. Counted here are 20,000 to 25,000 clones, about 87% occurring once; the ten biggest clones make up about 30%. Treatment meaning: preoperative locoregional IRX-2 cytokine immunotherapy. Material: tumor tissue, obtained after IRX-2 immunotherapy. These receptors were collected from a human donor with breast cancer.

The J gene is TRBJ2-1, the V gene TRBV7-3; TRBD2 matches 9 bases. This CDR3 spans 19 amino acids. CDR1 SGHTA and CDR2 FQGTGA come from the germline V gene. The V and J ends lost 0 bases and 5 bases, in that order; junction bases with no gene match: 14. In nucleotides, the CDR3 is TGTGCCAGCAGCTTAACTGGCCGGTCGGCGGGGGGGCGGGACAATGAGCAGTTCTTC. Residues: CASSLTGRSAGGRDNEQFF. The variable domain in full, completed from reference TRBV7-3 and TRBJ2-1, reads GAGVSQTPSNKVTEKGKYVELRCDPISGHTALYWYRQSLGQGPEFLIYFQGTGAADDSGLPNDRFFAVRPEGSVSTLKIQRTERGDSAVYLCASSLTGRSAGGRDNEQFFGPGTRLTVL.

The V call is TRBV27, the J call TRBJ2-7, with 7 bases identical to TRBD1. Germline trimming cut 6 bases from V and 2 bases from J; bases unmatched to any gene: 7. Germline V gene sequence: CDR1 MNHEY, CDR2 SMNVEV (reference sequence). CDR3 length: 14 residues. The CDR3 DNA reads TGTGCCAGCAGCTCGACAGGGCCGGCCTACGAGCAGTACTTC. It encodes CASSSTGPAYEQYF.

This chain links TRBV28 with TRBJ2-7, with D tentatively TRBD1 (6 bases). The CDR3 is 14 amino acids. Germline loops: CDR1 MDHEN, CDR2 SYDVKM. V shed 5 bases and J shed 9 bases, with 20 bases lying between them. CDR3 DNA: TGTGCCAGCAGTCTGAACCGGGACATCACCTGGCAGTACGTC. Its protein product is CASSLNRDITWQYV.

This clone occurred a few times. This rearrangement joins TRBV19 to TRBJ1-4; 8 nucleotides agree with TRBD1. With 3 bases clipped from V and 6 bases from J, the junction kept 3 bases outside the gene matches. From germline, CDR1 is LNHDA and CDR2 SQIVND (reference sequence). This CDR3 region has 14 residues. CDR3 sequence: CASSIDRGHEKLFF. CDR3 nucleotide sequence: TGTGCCAGTAGTATCGACAGGGGTCATGAAAAACTGTTTTTT. The entire variable domain, with the rest obtained from reference TRBV19 and TRBJ1-4, is as follows: DGGITQSPKYLFRKEGQNVTLSCEQNLNHDAMYWYRQDPGQGLRLIYYSQIVNDFQKGDIAEGYSVSREKKESFPLTVTSAQKNPTAFYLCASSIDRGHEKLFFGSGTQLSVL.

CDR3 in amino acids: CAWSYRAGQPQHF. In nucleotides, the CDR3 is TGTGCCTGGAGTTACAGGGCGGGTCAGCCCCAGCATTTT. This chain joins TRBV30 and TRBJ1-5; TRBD1 is a possible D gene (6 bases). The CDR3 is made up of 13 amino acids. The ends were cut back, 2 bases at V and 6 bases at J, with 11 bases in the middle. Germline V gene data show CDR1 as GTSNPN and CDR2 as SVGIG (reference sequence).

This chain links TRBV5-4 with TRBJ1-6, with TRBD1 identical over 7 bases. CDR1 and CDR2 (germline): SGHNT, YYREEE (reference sequence). The CDR3 extends over 16 amino acids. V lost 4 bases, J lost 2 bases, and 6 bases stayed unmatched. The DNA for the CDR3 is TGTGCCAGCAGCCTTGTGACAGGGCCCTATAATTCACCCCTCCACTTT. This encodes CASSLVTGPYNSPLHF.

The chain uses TRBV6-1 and TRBJ2-7; maybe TRBD2 (6 bases). Germline V CDR1 and CDR2: MNHNS, SASEGT. The CDR3 has 14 residues. V dropped 3 bases and J dropped 4 bases, with 13 bases sitting between them. Here the CDR3 DNA reads TGTGCCAGCAGTGATGGCGGGAACCCGTACGAGCAGTACTTC. Its translation is CASSDGGNPYEQYF.

The V call is TRBV19, the J call TRBJ2-1; TRBD1 is a possible D gene (6 bases). From germline, CDR1 is LNHDA and CDR2 SQIVND (reference sequence). Trimming left V 0 bases short and J 2 bases short, with 11 bases between. This CDR3 contains 16 residues. The CDR3 protein is CASSIEQGSPYNEQFF. CDR3 nucleotides: TGTGCCAGTAGTATAGAACAGGGATCCCCCTACAATGAGCAGTTCTTC.

This rearrangement joins TRBV14 to TRBJ1-6; D is uncertain. The CDR3 extends over 15 amino acids. V gave up 1 base and J gave up 8 bases, with 12 bases separating them. CDR1 is SGHDN, CDR2 FVKESK, per germline. The CDR3 coding sequence is TGTGCCAGCAGCCAAGGGCGGGGTTTCTATTCACCCCTCCACTTT. This encodes CASSQGRGFYSPLHF.

The V and J genes are TRBV5-8 and TRBJ1-3; D gene ambiguous. V lost 2 bases to trimming and J lost 0 bases, with 9 bases between them. The germline V gene encodes CDR1 SGHTS and CDR2 YDEGEE. CDR3 length: 15 amino acids. The CDR3 protein is CASSLGPSSGNTIYF. In DNA form, the CDR3 reads TGTGCCAGCAGCTTAGGGCCCAGCTCTGGAAACACCATATATTTT.

The J gene is TRBJ2-5, the V gene TRBV5-4, with D possibly TRBD2 on 5 matching bases. With 4 bases removed from V and 7 bases from J, the gap between germline ends came to 8 bases. The CDR3 contains 11 residues. Germline V CDR1 and CDR2: SGHNT, YYREEE (reference sequence). In DNA, the CDR3 is TGTGCCAGCAGCCTTCGGGGGACCCAGTACTTC. Encoded protein: CASSLRGTQYF. Drawing the rest from reference TRBV5-4 and TRBJ2-5, the complete variable domain is ETGVTQSPTHLIKTRGQQVTLRCSSQSGHNTVSWYQQALGQGPQFIFQYYREEENGRGNFPPRFSGLQFPNYSSELNVNALELDDSALYLCASSLRGTQYFGPGTRLLVL.

V is TRBV19 and J is TRBJ1-2, with TRBD1 matching 11 bases. After removal of 3 bases from V and 3 bases from J, the junction contained 6 bases not matched to a gene. CDR3 length: 16 residues. Germline V gene data show CDR1 as LNHDA and CDR2 as SQIVND (reference sequence). CDR3 protein: CASSIGTGGNYYGYTF. DNA of the CDR3: TGTGCCAGTAGTATCGGGACAGGGGGAAATTACTATGGCTACACCTTC. The variable domain in full, completed from reference TRBV19 and TRBJ1-2, reads DGGITQSPKYLFRKEGQNVTLSCEQNLNHDAMYWYRQDPGQGLRLIYYSQIVNDFQKGDIAEGYSVSREKKESFPLTVTSAQKNPTAFYLCASSIGTGGNYYGYTFGSGTRLTVV.

The J gene is TRBJ2-6, the V gene TRBV2; D uncertain. In germline, CDR1 is SNHLY, CDR2 FYNNEI. Between the trimmed V and J ends, which lost 4 bases and 1 base, there was a span of 11 bases. The CDR3 is 16 residues long. CDR3 DNA: TGTGCCAGCAGTGCAGAGTCAGTGTCTGGGGCCAACGTCCTGACTTTC. Protein product: CASSAESVSGANVLTF.

The V gene is TRBV11-3, the J gene TRBJ1-1; no clear D. This CDR3 is 14 amino acids long. Trimming took off 2 bases at V and 6 bases at J, with 13 bases between the two ends. Germline V CDR1 and CDR2: SGHNT, YENEEA. The CDR3 sequence: CASSLLGFTAEAFF. CDR3 DNA sequence: TGTGCCAGCAGCTTATTGGGTTTTACCGCTGAAGCTTTCTTT.

This clone was recorded once. The rearrangement uses TRBV19 and TRBJ1-4, with 10 bases identical to TRBD1. The CDR3 loop spans 14 amino acids. Germline-derived CDR1 and CDR2 are LNHDA and SQIVND (reference sequence). The trim removed 11 bases at V and 8 bases at J, leaving 11 bases unmatched. This chain's CDR3 is CASDSGTGDEKLFF. For the CDR3, the DNA is TGTGCCTCCGATTCCGGGACAGGGGACGAAAAACTGTTTTTT.

The rearrangement links TRBV2 to TRBJ2-2; possibly TRBD1 for D (6 bases). Trimming removed 6 bases at V and 5 bases at J, with 13 bases between. The CDR3 runs 14 residues. Germline CDR1 is SNHLY and CDR2 is FYNNEI. The CDR3 DNA is TGTGCCAGCAGGGTCGACAGGTCGACCGGGGAGCTGTTTTTT. The encoded protein is CASRVDRSTGELFF.

The chain is built from TRBV18 and TRBJ2-5; D might be TRBD1 or TRBD2, each matching 5 bases. CDR1 and CDR2 from the germline V gene are KGHSH and LQKENI. Trimming shortened V by 3 bases and J by 5 bases, and 13 bases separated the two germline ends. This CDR3 comprises 14 residues. The DNA of the CDR3 is TGTGCCAGCTCACCCCCGGGGCGAAGCGAGACCCAGTACTTC. Its translation: CASSPPGRSETQYF. Using reference TRBV18 and TRBJ2-5 for the parts outside the CDR3, the full variable domain is NAGVMQNPRHLVRRRGQEARLRCSPMKGHSHVYWYRQLPEEGLKFMVYLQKENIIDESGMPKERFSAEFPKEGPSILRIQQVVRGDSAAYFCASSPPGRSETQYFGPGTRLLVL.

The chain recombines TRBV6-1 with TRBJ1-5, with D hard to call. This CDR3 is built from 12 residues. CDR1 MNHNS and CDR2 SASEGT come from the germline V gene. The germline V and J ends were trimmed by 2 bases and 8 bases, with 7 bases remaining between them. The CDR3 protein is CASSEFGKPQHF. The CDR3 coding sequence is TGTGCCAGCAGTGAATTTGGAAAGCCCCAGCATTTT.

J is TRBJ2-2 and V is TRBV5-1; the match to TRBD1 covers 7 bases. There are 16 residues in the CDR3. Germline V gene lookup returns CDR1 SGHRS and CDR2 YFSETQ. The V gene end was trimmed by 4 bases and the J gene end by 0 bases; junction bases not matched to a gene: 6. DNA for the CDR3: TGCGCCAGCAGCCTAGACCAGGGGGCGAACACCGGGGAGCTGTTTTTT. It translates to CASSLDQGANTGELFF.

This chain uses TRBV6-5 with TRBJ2-5; the D gene is possibly TRBD2 (7 bases). Germline V CDR1 and CDR2: MNHEY, SVGAGI. The CDR3 is 15 amino acids. Trimming pared 4 bases from V and 4 bases from J, leaving 16 bases between. This CDR3 reads CASSSLGGLGETQYF. The CDR3, as DNA: TGTGCCAGCAGTTCGTTGGGGGGGCTAGGAGAGACCCAGTACTTC.